This TCR beta chain was identified in a study of monozygotic twins with inflammatory bowel disease. Study findings and constraints: Backing was not found for a single strong signal or clonotype associated with IBD. The co-twins with IBD showed lower TCRbeta diversity (inverse Simpson) than their healthy siblings.

Worth noting for this clonotype: Antigen: not known.

After re-calling the 5' RACE reads, TCRdb lists one entry per CDR3 protein, DNA absent. Its clone listing holds roughly 150,000 distinct CDR3 sequences. From germline, CDR1 is SQVTM and CDR2 ANQGSEA. The CDR3 loop spans 13 amino acids. V usage is TRBV29-1 and J usage is TRBJ2-7; the TRBD1 assignment by TCRdb is unverifiable without DNA. Material for sequencing was blood. The receptor was derived from a human donor with ulcerative colitis or Crohn's disease, or a healthy co-twin of an affected twin (not recorded which). The CDR3 protein is CSVTDRAAYEQYF.